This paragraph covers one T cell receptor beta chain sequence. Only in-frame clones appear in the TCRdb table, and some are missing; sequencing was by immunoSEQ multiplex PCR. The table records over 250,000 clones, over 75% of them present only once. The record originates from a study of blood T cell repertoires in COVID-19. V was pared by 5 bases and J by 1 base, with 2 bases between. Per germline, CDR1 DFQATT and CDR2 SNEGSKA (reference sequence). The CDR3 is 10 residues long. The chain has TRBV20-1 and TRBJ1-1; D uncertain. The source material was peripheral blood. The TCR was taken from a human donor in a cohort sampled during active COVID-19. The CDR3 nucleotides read TGCAGTGCTCGGAACACTGAAGCTTTCTTT. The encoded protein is CSARNTEAFF.